Here is one TCR beta chain with its context. Its antigen has not been determined. Base qualities were left out, and no much larger clone turns up one base away. The junction shows trimming of 4 bases on V and 1 base on J, and the gene matches do not reach 2 bases of it. The CDR3, cysteine through phenylalanine, is 13 amino acids long. Solely the CDR3 DNA is kept, with 39 bases framed from the first base. Per the germline V gene, SGDLS is the CDR1 and YYNGEE is the CDR2. Separate from the roughly 700-subject first cohort, the validation cohort of some 130 subjects was the group to which the donors belonged. The entry originates in a study of cytomegalovirus exposure and HLA in healthy donors (dated by TCRdb to about 2017). General notes on the study: The 650 to 800 repertoires of the first cohort and the roughly 120 validation repertoires were produced on the same platform, according to a later analysis. The study was designed to test whether signatures of past pathogen exposure could be identified by cataloging public T cell receptors. A separate validation cohort of roughly 130 different subjects was used in addition to the roughly 700-subject first cohort. To predict cytomegalovirus infection status, the study brought together high-throughput TCR immunosequencing, statistical association of individual TCRs with disease status, and machine learning. Overall study results and their limits: A few of the identified cytomegalovirus-associated TCR beta chains were confirmed in vitro to be specific for cytomegalovirus antigens. In both the original and validation cohorts, the classifier was reported to diagnose cytomegalovirus status with high specificity and sensitivity. Of the cluster scores, 90% to 95% were above 0 in a later analysis, which found that TCRs clustered in the first cohort also tended to co-occur in the 120 or so validation repertoires. Most TCR sequences were seen in very few donors, while some public TCRs were found in many individuals. The authors suggested that the approach could potentially be extended to other disease states and immunological phenotypes. The study listed 164 TCR beta chains as associated with cytomegalovirus. A later analysis had no HLA typing for the validation cohort, so co-occurrence there was scored across all 120 repertoires.

Receptors were amplified or captured by the immunoSEQ multiplex PCR assay. As for how the authors treated the data: A statistical classification framework was developed to diagnose cytomegalovirus status using the catalog of TCR beta chain sequences. In its TCRdb copy, this immuneACCESS table keeps in-frame sequences only and misses some clones. Where compared with another copy, unresolved V genes explain less than half of these, and the others have no known cause. V, J and clone size derive from that table, while D and trimming were established from the DNA sequence. This sample is represented by roughly 250,000 clones; around 89% of them were singletons. Clones ranked in the top ten supply about 0.36% of the sample.

The V and J segments used are TRBV9 and TRBJ2-7, with 7 bases in between that match TRBD1. This TCR was sampled from a woman aged 18-29 years in good health and CMV-seronegative. The sequenced sample was PBMCs. The base sequence is TGTGCCAGCAGCATGGGACAGTCCTACGAGCAGTACTTC. This yields the protein CASSMGQSYEQYF.